Given below is one TCR beta chain in context. The antigen is unknown. The read halts 3 residues ahead of the CDR3 end, with the missing end drawn from the germline J gene. This sample was taken from a study of T cells in women clearing cervical HPV infection. Prevalent HPV16 infections were excluded; only incident single HPV16 infections included. Dot-blot hybridization genotyped cervical HPV amplified with MY09/MY11 PCR. Study results and caveats: Each sample's T-cell count was unknown, possibly confounding richness.

immunoSEQ multiplex PCR used an average of roughly 1,100 ng genomic DNA. The table came from immunoSEQ multiplex PCR; TCRdb's copy has only in-frame clones and leaves some out. The sample totals 30,000 to 40,000 clones. This CDR3 spans 15 amino acids. The J segment lost 6 bases and the V segment lost 5 bases, leaving 7 bases of the junction unmatched. CDR1 and CDR2 (germline): SEHNR, FQNEAQ (reference sequence). This receptor was identified in a woman aged 18-70 years with a cervical HPV16 infection that either progressed to CIN3+ or cleared (not recorded which). Sequencing was carried out using blood buffy coat. V and J are TRBV7-9 and TRBJ2-3; TRBD2 aligns across 11 bases. The CDR3 sequence is CASSNLAGGPDTQYF. The part of the CDR3 DNA that was read is TGTGCCAGCAGCAACCTAGCGGGAGGTCCCGATACG.